This note documents a single T cell receptor (beta chain) sequence. Its antigen is unidentified. This CDR3 has 16 amino acids. In germline, CDR1 is SEHNR, CDR2 FQNEAQ (reference sequence). Trimming took 5 bases from V and 2 from J; bases not matched to a gene: 12. It was with 60 Vbeta and 13 Jbeta primers that the PCR ran. Sequenced by immunoSEQ multiplex PCR; TCRdb stores in-frame clones only, minus some. Of 130,000 to 150,000 clones in the sample, over 75% were seen once. The data were obtained in a study of cytomegalovirus exposure and HLA in healthy donors. Regarding the study as a whole: As a later analysis showed, several of the most significant clusters appeared to be linked to common viral pathogens.

This clonotype was obtained from a male donor in good health and CMV-seronegative. Sequenced: PBMCs. The chain links TRBV7-9 to TRBJ2-7; 7 nucleotides match TRBD1. In DNA, the CDR3 is TGTGCCAGCAGCCCTTTTTATCTCGGGACAGCCTACGAGCAGTACTTC. Encoded protein: CASSPFYLGTAYEQYF.